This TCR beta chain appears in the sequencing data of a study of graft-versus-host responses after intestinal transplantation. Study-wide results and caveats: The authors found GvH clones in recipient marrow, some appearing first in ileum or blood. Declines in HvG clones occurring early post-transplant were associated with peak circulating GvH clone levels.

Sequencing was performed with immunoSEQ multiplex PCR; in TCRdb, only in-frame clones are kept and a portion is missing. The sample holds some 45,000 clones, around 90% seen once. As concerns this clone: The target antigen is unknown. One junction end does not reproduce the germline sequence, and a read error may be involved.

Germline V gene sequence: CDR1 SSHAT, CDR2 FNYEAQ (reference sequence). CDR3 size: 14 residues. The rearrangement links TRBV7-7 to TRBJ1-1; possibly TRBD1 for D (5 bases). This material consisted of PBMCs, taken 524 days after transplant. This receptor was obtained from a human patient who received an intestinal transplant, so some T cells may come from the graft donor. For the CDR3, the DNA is TGTGCTAGCAGCTTAGGGGAACCGATCACTGAAGCTTTCTTT. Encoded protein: CASSLGEPITEAFF.